This TCR beta chain was identified in a study of blood T cell repertoires in COVID-19. On the study more broadly: Samples representing acute and convalescent COVID-19 were sourced from the United States, Italy and Spain. In each case, the material was cDNA or gDNA derived from T cells, B-cell-depleted T cells, or PBMCs.

Original processing methods: Reference gene primers were amplified, and this amplification served to estimate nucleated cell counts. Assay: immunoSEQ multiplex PCR; the TCRdb copy retains only in-frame clones and omits some. V and J calls plus clone size are reproduced from that table; the DNA served to infer D and trimming. The data hold about 83,000 clones, with roughly 80% observed a single time. Deletions cut 0 bases from V and 3 bases from J, with 17 bases between. The CDR3 consists of 17 residues. The germline CDR1 and CDR2 sequences are SGHVS and FQNEAQ. The TCR sequence derives from a woman older than 75 with acute or convalescent COVID-19. The genes are TRBV7-8 and TRBJ1-2, with unresolved D. The sequencing sample was made of peripheral blood. The CDR3 reads CASSLASSLRSHYGYTF. CDR3 bases: TGTGCCAGCAGCTTAGCCTCTTCTCTTAGGAGCCACTATGGCTACACCTTC.